Detailed here is one T cell receptor (beta chain). This clonotype was seen at least ten times. This receptor's antigen is unknown. Base qualities are not at hand, and no much larger clone is one base apart. From the cysteine up to the phenylalanine, the CDR3 has a length of 15 residues. Here the CDR3 DNA is all that survives: 45 bases in frame from base 1. From the germline V gene (reference sequence), CDR1 is DFQATT and CDR2 is SNEGSKA. V is shortened by 3 bases, J by 4 bases, and the region joining them spans 16 bases. These data originate in a study of glioma-infiltrating T cells (dated by TCRdb to about 2016). For the wider study: Sequencing of TCR alpha- and beta-chain repertoires was performed on glioma tissue, on non-neoplastic brain tissue, and on matched peripheral blood mononuclear cells. To measure divergence between tissue and blood T-cell populations, each tissue-infiltrating repertoire was compared with the peripheral blood repertoire of the same patient. The paired cohort was made up of three low-grade glioma patients, eight primary glioblastoma patients and three non-glioma patients who contributed non-neoplastic brain tissue.

TCR alpha and beta CDR3 regions were amplified with the iRepertoire nested amplicon-rescue multiplex PCR (arm-PCR) platform from RNA. The input for one-step reverse transcription and amplification was about 85-450 ng of tissue mRNA or PBMC total RNA. Following bead purification, Illumina adapters were added through a secondary multiplex PCR, and the libraries were then gel-purified between 200 and 400 bp. Libraries carried internal 6-nucleotide barcodes used for demultiplexing. The libraries were sequenced on an Illumina MiSeq using 2x220 or 2x250 nucleotide paired-end reads. On the study's bioinformatics: Paired reads were merged with FLASH 1.2.11 and aligned to the GRCh37 human genome with BWA-MEM before extracting TRA and TRB reads. V and J assignment used an IMGT-derived reference of cassette sequences and CDR3 motifs that included pseudogenes. Three-frame translation of reads was performed, and productive CDR3s were defined as those with a C...FGXG motif and no stop codons. A clonotype was defined as a unique combination of a V-J cassette pair and a CDR3 amino acid sequence. Reads were filtered by Hamming distance, thresholded by each sample's sequence error rate in mapped regions. The public reads were quality trimmed at Q25 with fastp and then assembled into clones with MiXCR by TCRdb, keeping productive beta chains. CDR3 protein sequences are deduplicated, and each keeps its most common genes and DNA. The V and J calls were determined by TCRdb, not by the authors. The sample table shows roughly 190,000 distinct CDR3 sequences, and roughly a third are seen once. About 19% of the sample is in the top ten clones.

The full study reports these points: The group comparisons were based on small numbers of patients: three non-neoplastic, three low-grade glioma and roughly eight glioblastoma patients. VJ-independent divergence between tissue and blood was lower than expected in non-neoplastic patients but higher than expected in all gliomas, particularly low-grade gliomas. Only a very small number of CDR3 sequences turned up in both tissue and blood, a result put down to high CDR3 diversity combined with limited sampling.

Sequenced sample: glioma tissue, nonneoplastic brain tissue, or PBMCs (not recorded which). The sequence is built from TRBV20-1 and TRBJ1-5, and TRBD1 may be the D gene, going by 6 matching bases. This clonotype originated in a human donor with low-grade glioma or glioblastoma, undergoing nonglioma brain surgery, or in good health (not recorded which). Here is the DNA: TGCAGTGCTAGTATACAGGGAGGGATTAATCAGCCCCAGCATTTT. It specifies CSASIQGGINQPQHF.